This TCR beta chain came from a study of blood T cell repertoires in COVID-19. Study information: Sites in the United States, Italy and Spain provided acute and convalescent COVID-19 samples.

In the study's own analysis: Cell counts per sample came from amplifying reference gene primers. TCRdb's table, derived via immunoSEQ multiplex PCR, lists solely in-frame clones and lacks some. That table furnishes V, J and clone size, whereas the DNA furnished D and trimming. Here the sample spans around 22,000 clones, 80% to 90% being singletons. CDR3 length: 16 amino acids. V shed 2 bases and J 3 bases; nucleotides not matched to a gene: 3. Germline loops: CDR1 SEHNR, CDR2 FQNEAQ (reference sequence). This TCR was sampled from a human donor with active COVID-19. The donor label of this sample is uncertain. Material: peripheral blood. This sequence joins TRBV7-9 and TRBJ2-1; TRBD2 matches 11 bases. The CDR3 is CASSLRLAGFYNEQFF. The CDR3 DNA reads TGTGCCAGCAGCTTAAGACTAGCGGGGTTCTACAATGAGCAGTTCTTC. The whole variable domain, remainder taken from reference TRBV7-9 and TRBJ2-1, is DTGVSQNPRHKITKRGQNVTFRCDPISEHNRLYWYRQTLGQGPEFLTYFQNEAQLEKSRLLSDRFSAERPKGSFSTLEIQRTEQGDSAMYLCASSLRLAGFYNEQFFGPGTRLTVL.